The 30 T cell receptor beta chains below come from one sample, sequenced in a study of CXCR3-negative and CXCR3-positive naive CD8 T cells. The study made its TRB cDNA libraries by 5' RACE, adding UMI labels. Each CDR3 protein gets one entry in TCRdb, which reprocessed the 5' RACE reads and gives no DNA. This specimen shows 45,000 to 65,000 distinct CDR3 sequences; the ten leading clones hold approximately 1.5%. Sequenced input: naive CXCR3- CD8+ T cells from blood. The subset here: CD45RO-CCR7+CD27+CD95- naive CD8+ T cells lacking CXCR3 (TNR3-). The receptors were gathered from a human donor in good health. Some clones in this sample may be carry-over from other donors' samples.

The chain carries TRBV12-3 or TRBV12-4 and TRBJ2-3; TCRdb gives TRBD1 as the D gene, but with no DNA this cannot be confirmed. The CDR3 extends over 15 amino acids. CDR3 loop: CASGYSGGYTDTQYF.

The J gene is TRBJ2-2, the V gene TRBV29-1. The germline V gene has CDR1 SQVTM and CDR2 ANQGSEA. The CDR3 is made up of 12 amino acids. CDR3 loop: CSVVANTGELFF.

The CDR3 spells CSVGLAGLYEQYF. The rearrangement links TRBV29-1 to TRBJ2-7; TCRdb picks TRBD2, but there is no DNA to check that call. This CDR3 contains 13 residues. Germline CDR1 reads SQVTM; CDR2 reads ANQGSEA.

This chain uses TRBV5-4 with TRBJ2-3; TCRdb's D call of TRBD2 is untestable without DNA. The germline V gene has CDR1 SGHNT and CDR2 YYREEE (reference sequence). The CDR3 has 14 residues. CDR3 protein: CASSLEASGATQYF. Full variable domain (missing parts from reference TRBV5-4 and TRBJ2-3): ETGVTQSPTHLIKTRGQQVTLRCSSQSGHNTVSWYQQALGQGPQFIFQYYREEENGRGNFPPRFSGLQFPNYSSELNVNALELDDSALYLCASSLEASGATQYFGPGTRLTVL.

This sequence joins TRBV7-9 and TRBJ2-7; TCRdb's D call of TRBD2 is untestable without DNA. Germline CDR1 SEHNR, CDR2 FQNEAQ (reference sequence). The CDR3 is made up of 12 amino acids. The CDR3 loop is CASSQTAYEQYF.

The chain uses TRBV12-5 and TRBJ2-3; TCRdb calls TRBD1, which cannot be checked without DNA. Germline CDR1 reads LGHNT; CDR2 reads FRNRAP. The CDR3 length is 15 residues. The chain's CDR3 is CASGLGTGITDTQYF.

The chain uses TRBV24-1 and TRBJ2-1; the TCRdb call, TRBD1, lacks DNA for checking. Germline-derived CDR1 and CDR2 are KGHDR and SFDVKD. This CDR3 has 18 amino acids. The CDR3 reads CATSDPRYRSSSYNEQFF.

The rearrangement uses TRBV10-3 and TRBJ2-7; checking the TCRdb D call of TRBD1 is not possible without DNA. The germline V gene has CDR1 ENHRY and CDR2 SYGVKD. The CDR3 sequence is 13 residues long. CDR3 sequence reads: CAISSDRRDEQYF.

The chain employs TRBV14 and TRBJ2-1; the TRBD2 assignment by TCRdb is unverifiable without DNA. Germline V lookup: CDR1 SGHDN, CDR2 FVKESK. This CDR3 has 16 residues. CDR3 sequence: CASSQRFLAVGGEQFF.

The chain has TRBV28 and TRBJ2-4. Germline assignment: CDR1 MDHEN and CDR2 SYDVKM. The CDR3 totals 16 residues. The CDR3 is CASSLSRGGVRDIQYF.

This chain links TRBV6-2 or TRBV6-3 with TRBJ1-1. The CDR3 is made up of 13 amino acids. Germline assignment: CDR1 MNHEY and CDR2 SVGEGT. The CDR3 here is CASRPPRDAEAFF.

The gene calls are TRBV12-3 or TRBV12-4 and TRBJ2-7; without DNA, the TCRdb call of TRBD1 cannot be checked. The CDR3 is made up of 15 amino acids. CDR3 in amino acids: CASSITSDRAYEQYF.

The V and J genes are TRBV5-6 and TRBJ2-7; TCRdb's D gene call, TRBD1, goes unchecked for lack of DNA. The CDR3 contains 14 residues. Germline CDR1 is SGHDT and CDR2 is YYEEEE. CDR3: CASSWWDRSYEQYF.

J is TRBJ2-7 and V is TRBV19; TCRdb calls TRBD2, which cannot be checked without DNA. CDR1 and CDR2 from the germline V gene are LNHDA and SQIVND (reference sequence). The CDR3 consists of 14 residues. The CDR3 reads CASSPGTSGFEQYF.

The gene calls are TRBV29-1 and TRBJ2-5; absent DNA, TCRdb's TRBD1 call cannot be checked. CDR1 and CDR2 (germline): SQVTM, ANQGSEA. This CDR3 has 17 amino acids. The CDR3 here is CSVDFEQGVLYQETQYF.

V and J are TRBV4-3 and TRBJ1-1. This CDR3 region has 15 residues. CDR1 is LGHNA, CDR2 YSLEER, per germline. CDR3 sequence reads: CASCQGRRFNTEAFF.

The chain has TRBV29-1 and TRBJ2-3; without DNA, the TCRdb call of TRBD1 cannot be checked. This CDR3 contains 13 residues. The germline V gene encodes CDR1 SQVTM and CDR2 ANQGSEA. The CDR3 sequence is CSVHGTRTDTQYF.

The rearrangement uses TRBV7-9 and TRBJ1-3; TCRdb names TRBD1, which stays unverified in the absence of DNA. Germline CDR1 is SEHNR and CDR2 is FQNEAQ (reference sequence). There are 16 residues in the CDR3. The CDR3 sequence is CASSLDRGDSGNTIYF.

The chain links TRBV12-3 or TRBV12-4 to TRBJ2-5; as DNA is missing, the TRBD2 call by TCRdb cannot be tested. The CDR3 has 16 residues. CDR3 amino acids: CASSLSSGERQETQYF.

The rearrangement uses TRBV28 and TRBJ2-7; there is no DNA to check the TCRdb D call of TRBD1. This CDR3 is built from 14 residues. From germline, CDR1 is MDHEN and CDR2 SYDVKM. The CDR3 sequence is CASSIYRVSYEQYF.

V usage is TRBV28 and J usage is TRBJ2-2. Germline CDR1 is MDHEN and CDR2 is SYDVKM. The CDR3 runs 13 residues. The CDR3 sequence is CASSFGDTGELFF.

The CDR3 is CASSHMTPGQTNSPLHF. V gene TRBV4-3 combines with J gene TRBJ1-6; checking the TCRdb D call of TRBD1 is not possible without DNA. The CDR3 runs 17 residues. Germline CDR1 and CDR2: LGHNA and YSLEER.

The CDR3 is CASSPGQVNEQYF. The V call is TRBV5-1, the J call TRBJ2-7; TCRdb's assignment of TRBD1 cannot be checked, as there is no DNA. CDR1 SGHRS and CDR2 YFSETQ come from the germline V gene. This CDR3 region has 13 residues.

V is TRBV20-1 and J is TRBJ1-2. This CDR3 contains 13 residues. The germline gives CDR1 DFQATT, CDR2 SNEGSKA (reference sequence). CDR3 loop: CSARDFGSYGYTF.

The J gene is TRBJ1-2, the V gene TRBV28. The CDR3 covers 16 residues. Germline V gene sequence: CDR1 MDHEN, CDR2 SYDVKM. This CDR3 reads CASSFGTQPAGYGYTF.

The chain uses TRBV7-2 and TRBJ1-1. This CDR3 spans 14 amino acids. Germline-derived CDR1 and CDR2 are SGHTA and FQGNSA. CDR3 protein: CASILPNRNTEAFF.

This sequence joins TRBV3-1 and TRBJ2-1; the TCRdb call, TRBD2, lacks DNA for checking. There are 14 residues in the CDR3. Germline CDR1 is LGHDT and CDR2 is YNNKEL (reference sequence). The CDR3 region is CASRAEGDYNEQFF.

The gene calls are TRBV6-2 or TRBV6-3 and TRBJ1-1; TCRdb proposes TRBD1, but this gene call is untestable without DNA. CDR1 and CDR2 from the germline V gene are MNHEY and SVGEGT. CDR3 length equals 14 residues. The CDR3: CASSEGLGDTEAFF.

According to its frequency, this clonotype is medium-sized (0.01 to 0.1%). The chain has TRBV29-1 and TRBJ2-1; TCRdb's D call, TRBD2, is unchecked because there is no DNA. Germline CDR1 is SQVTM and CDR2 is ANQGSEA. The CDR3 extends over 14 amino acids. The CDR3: CSANLAGGLNEQFF.

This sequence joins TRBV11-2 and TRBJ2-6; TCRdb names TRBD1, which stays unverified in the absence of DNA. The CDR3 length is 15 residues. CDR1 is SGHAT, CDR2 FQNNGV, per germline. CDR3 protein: CASSLKGVGANVLTF.